This T cell receptor (beta chain) derives from a study of patients and donors after allogeneic stem cell transplantation. V gave up 3 bases and J gave up 8 bases, with 14 bases separating them. The CDR3 contains 14 residues. The germline V gene encodes CDR1 SQVTM and CDR2 ANQGSEA. TCRdb re-called the RT-PCR reads with MiXCR, one entry per CDR3 protein. Altogether about 410,000 distinct CDR3 sequences are present, 16% being singletons, with the ten largest covering less than 8.5%. The TCR originated in a human donor who was either an allogeneic HSCT recipient or a stem cell or donor lymphocyte infusion donor (not recorded which). It is not recorded whose cells these are; they may come from a transplant donor. Material for sequencing was blood, either unsorted or a sorted T cell fraction (not recorded which). This sequence joins TRBV29-1 and TRBJ1-6, with D unclear. The CDR3 protein is CSVDGLPRDSPLHF. The CDR3, as DNA: TGCAGCGTTGATGGACTCCCAAGGGATTCACCCCTCCACTTT.